A single sample is the source of the 27 T cell receptor beta chains below, sequenced in a study of blood T cell repertoires in COVID-19. Sequenced by immunoSEQ multiplex PCR; TCRdb stores in-frame clones only, minus some. This table holds fewer than 350,000 clones, 85% to 90% found once. The specimen sequenced was PBMCs or T cells enriched from blood (not recorded which). These receptors were taken from a woman aged 25 to 39 who had been exposed to COVID-19.

The chain is built from TRBV10-1 and TRBJ2-2; D gene unclear. V lost 4 bases, J lost 3 bases, and 6 bases lay in between. CDR1 WNHNN and CDR2 SYGVQD come from the germline V gene (reference sequence). The CDR3 spans 13 residues. The CDR3 DNA sequence: TGCGCCAGCAGTGCCACAGACACCGGGGAGCTGTTTTTT. Its translation: CASSATDTGELFF.

As DNA, the CDR3 is TGTGCCAGCAGCTCCTTAGGACAGGGTCCCCACAATGAGCAGTTCTTC. Residues: CASSSLGQGPHNEQFF. The chain uses TRBV7-3 and TRBJ2-1; the match to TRBD1 covers 8 bases. This CDR3 is built from 16 residues. The germline V gene has CDR1 SGHTA and CDR2 FQGTGA. V shed 4 bases, J shed 5 bases, and the junction held 10 bases outside the gene matches.

The genes are TRBV3-1 (or the pseudogene TRBV3-2) and TRBJ1-6; TRBD1 might be the D (5 bases). The CDR3 covers 16 residues. V shed 1 base and J shed 8 bases, with 15 bases lying between them. Germline CDR1 reads LGHDT; CDR2 reads YNNKEL (reference sequence). CDR3 in DNA: TGTGCCAGCAGCCAAGGCGGAGCAGGGAATTATTCACCCCTCCACTTT. Encoded protein: CASSQGGAGNYSPLHF.

The CDR3: CATSEAGTSGETQYF. In nucleotides, the CDR3 is TGTGCCACCAGTGAAGCCGGGACTAGCGGCGAGACCCAGTACTTC. The gene calls are TRBV24-1 and TRBJ2-5; 11 bases align to TRBD2. V gave up 4 bases and J gave up 5 bases; unmatched junction bases: 5. The CDR3 covers 15 residues. CDR1 and CDR2 (germline): KGHDR, SFDVKD.

This chain joins TRBV5-1 and TRBJ2-7; 10 bases are shared with TRBD1. V dropped 2 bases and J dropped 4; count of bases not matched to a gene: 3. This CDR3 has 14 amino acids. CDR1 is SGHRS, CDR2 YFSETQ, per germline. The CDR3 nucleotides read TGCGCCAGCAGCTTCTGGACAGGGGGTTACGAGCAGTACTTC. Residues: CASSFWTGGYEQYF.

The rearrangement links TRBV11-3 to TRBJ2-1; 9 bases are shared with TRBD1. This CDR3 has 16 residues. CDR1 and CDR2 (germline): SGHNT, YENEEA. V trimming: 5 bases; J trimming: 7 bases; junction bases outside the gene matches: 12. CDR3 sequence reads: CASSARDRDPGNEQFF. CDR3 DNA sequence: TGTGCCAGCAGCGCCCGGGACAGGGACCCGGGGAATGAGCAGTTCTTC.

The genes are TRBV7-3 and TRBJ2-1, with 7 bases fitting TRBD2. V shed 1 base and J 6 bases; nucleotides not matched to a gene: 6. Germline CDR1 is SGHTA and CDR2 is FQGTGA. This CDR3 region has 15 residues. CDR3 residues: CASSLSGRTINEQFF. In nucleotides, the CDR3 is TGTGCCAGCAGCTTAAGCGGGAGAACGATCAATGAGCAGTTCTTC.

The chain is built from TRBV4-1 and TRBJ1-2; D not certain. V was clipped by 0 bases and J by 0 bases, with 8 bases between them. Germline V gene data show CDR1 as MGHRA and CDR2 as YSYEKL. There are 15 residues in the CDR3. CDR3 region: CASSQDPGANYGYTF. CDR3 nucleotide sequence: TGCGCCAGCAGCCAAGATCCGGGAGCTAACTATGGCTACACCTTC.

V usage is TRBV19 and J usage is TRBJ1-1, with D hard to call. Germline V gene lookup returns CDR1 LNHDA and CDR2 SQIVND (reference sequence). The ends were cut back, 8 bases at V and 0 bases at J, with 7 bases in the middle. CDR3 length equals 12 residues. CDR3 DNA sequence: TGTGCCAGTTCTGTCCTGAACACTGAAGCTTTCTTT. It is translated as CASSVLNTEAFF.

V is TRBV15 and J is TRBJ2-3, with a possible D match to TRBD1 (6 bases). CDR3 length: 16 amino acids. The germline CDR1 and CDR2 sequences are LNHNV and YYDKDF (reference sequence). Trimming took off 9 bases at V and 0 bases at J, with 19 bases between the two ends. This chain's CDR3 is CATAPGARTSTDTQYF. The DNA of the CDR3 is TGTGCCACTGCTCCAGGGGCTAGAACTAGCACAGATACGCAGTATTTT.

V gene TRBV19 combines with J gene TRBJ2-2, with 8 bases that match TRBD1. Germline-derived CDR1 and CDR2 are LNHDA and SQIVND (reference sequence). V trimming: 7 bases; J trimming: 6 bases; junction bases outside the gene matches: 7. This CDR3 has 14 residues. The CDR3 spells CASKETGVAGELFF. CDR3 nucleotides: TGTGCCAGTAAGGAGACAGGGGTCGCCGGGGAGCTGTTTTTT.

The CDR3: CASSLGQVFSGNTIYF. The CDR3 coding sequence is TGTGCCAGCAGCTTGGGACAGGTATTCTCTGGAAACACCATATATTTT. The chain carries TRBV11-2 and TRBJ1-3; 8 nucleotides agree with TRBD1. Trimming at V came to 3 bases and at J to 0 bases, leaving 4 bases not matched to a gene. There are 16 residues in the CDR3. Germline lookup yields CDR1 SGHAT and CDR2 FQNNGV.

The genes are TRBV24-1 and TRBJ2-2; 7 nucleotides agree with TRBD2. Germline values: CDR1 KGHDR, CDR2 SFDVKD. The CDR3 is made up of 16 amino acids. Germline trimming cut 4 bases from V and 0 bases from J; bases unmatched to any gene: 4. CDR3 residues: CATSEWGGSNTGELFF. The CDR3 bases are TGTGCCACCAGTGAGTGGGGGGGTTCGAACACCGGGGAGCTGTTTTTT.

V gene TRBV19 combines with J gene TRBJ2-7; tentatively, D is TRBD2 (6 bases). Looked up from germline, CDR1 is LNHDA and CDR2 is SQIVND (reference sequence). There are 14 residues in the CDR3. Trimming stripped 1 base from V and 5 bases from J, with 12 bases between. The CDR3 sequence: CASSIGRDNNEQYF. CDR3 nucleotide sequence: TGTGCCAGTAGTATAGGGCGGGATAACAACGAGCAGTACTTC.

This chain uses TRBV3-1 (or the pseudogene TRBV3-2) with TRBJ1-3; the D is unclear. The ends were cut back, 2 bases at V and 2 bases at J, with 13 bases in the middle. The CDR3 has 16 residues. CDR1 is LGHDT and CDR2 is YNNKEL in the germline V gene (reference sequence). The CDR3 DNA reads TGTGCCAGCAGCCAAAACCCCCGGTCCCCTGGAAACACCATATATTTT. Amino acid sequence: CASSQNPRSPGNTIYF.

This CDR3 is CASKEGSSYEQYF. The CDR3 DNA follows: TGTGCCAGCAAGGAAGGGAGCTCCTACGAGCAGTACTTC. The rearrangement joins TRBV6-5 to TRBJ2-7; D may be TRBD2 (5 bases). Trimming shortened V by 7 bases and J by 0 bases, and 10 bases separated the two germline ends. From germline, CDR1 is MNHEY and CDR2 SVGAGI. The CDR3 is 13 amino acids.

This clone was seen only once. V is TRBV3-1 (or the pseudogene TRBV3-2) and J is TRBJ2-5, with 7 bases lining up with TRBD1. V trimming: 4 bases; J trimming: 2 bases; junction bases outside the gene matches: 4. CDR1 and CDR2 (germline): LGHDT, YNNKEL (reference sequence). CDR3 length equals 14 residues. The CDR3 protein is CASSRQGEQETQYF. DNA for the CDR3: TGTGCCAGCAGCCGACAGGGAGAGCAAGAGACCCAGTACTTC.

A single count supports this clone. This rearrangement joins TRBV6-5 to TRBJ1-5; 10 bases map to TRBD1. The CDR3 length is 15 residues. V lost 0 bases to trimming and J lost 6 bases; unmatched junction nucleotides: 2. CDR1 and CDR2 (germline): MNHEY, SVGAGI. The CDR3 sequence is CASSYSGQGFQPQHF. CDR3 DNA: TGTGCCAGCAGTTACTCGGGACAGGGGTTTCAGCCCCAGCATTTT.

This clone has more than one count but fewer than ten. V gene TRBV19 combines with J gene TRBJ1-2; 7 positions agree with TRBD1. CDR3 length equals 14 residues. V was clipped by 3 bases and J by 6 bases; unmatched bases: 7. CDR1 LNHDA and CDR2 SQIVND come from the germline V gene (reference sequence). The CDR3 sequence is CASSISDRDHGYTF. The CDR3 nucleotides read TGTGCCAGTAGTATCAGTGACAGGGACCATGGCTACACCTTC. The full variable domain, with the rest looked up from reference TRBV19 and TRBJ1-2, is DGGITQSPKYLFRKEGQNVTLSCEQNLNHDAMYWYRQDPGQGLRLIYYSQIVNDFQKGDIAEGYSVSREKKESFPLTVTSAQKNPTAFYLCASSISDRDHGYTFGSGTRLTVV.

V gene TRBV15 combines with J gene TRBJ2-1, with 8 bases that match TRBD2. There are 14 residues in the CDR3. Germline CDR1 is LNHNV and CDR2 is YYDKDF (reference sequence). V shed 1 base and J 8 bases; nucleotides not matched to a gene: 4. CDR3 bases: TGTGCCACCAGCAGAGGGGGACTAGTCTATGAGCAGTTCTTC. Its translation is CATSRGGLVYEQFF. The full variable domain, in which reference TRBV15 and TRBJ2-1 provide the parts outside the CDR3, is DAMVIQNPRYQVTQFGKPVTLSCSQTLNHNVMYWYQQKSSQAPKLLFHYYDKDFNNEADTPDNFQSRRPNTSFCFLDIRSPGLGDTAMYLCATSRGGLVYEQFFGPGTRLTVL.

The chain joins TRBV30 to TRBJ2-5; 7 bases fit TRBD1. V lost 0 bases and J lost 1; bases outside the gene matches: 5. The CDR3 totals 15 residues. In germline, CDR1 is GTSNPN, CDR2 SVGIG (reference sequence). CDR3: CAWSVRTGRQETQYF. The CDR3 nucleotides read TGTGCCTGGAGTGTCAGGACAGGACGCCAAGAGACCCAGTACTTC.

A few counts support this clone. This chain uses TRBV19 with TRBJ2-7, with 7 bases that match TRBD2. V dropped 6 bases and J dropped 2; count of bases not matched to a gene: 7. Germline CDR1 LNHDA, CDR2 SQIVND (reference sequence). The CDR3 covers 14 residues. The CDR3 here is CASSQDLAAYEQYF. The CDR3 region has the DNA TGTGCCAGTAGCCAGGACCTAGCGGCCTACGAGCAGTACTTC.

This chain joins TRBV6-5 and TRBJ1-4; D is possibly TRBD1 (5 bases). Germline CDR1 and CDR2: MNHEY and SVGAGI. CDR3 length: 15 residues. V was shortened by 6 bases and J by 0 bases, with 11 bases between the two germline ends. CDR3 loop: CASRDTGATNEKLFF. As DNA, the CDR3 is TGTGCCAGCAGGGATACGGGGGCAACTAATGAAAAACTGTTTTTT.

The chain combines TRBV9 with TRBJ2-1, with TRBD2 matching over 9 bases. Looked up from germline, CDR1 is SGDLS and CDR2 is YYNGEE. This CDR3 region has 16 residues. V was clipped by 4 bases and J by 4 bases; unmatched bases: 9. For the CDR3, the DNA is TGTGCCAGCAGCCCGAAACTAGCGGGCGAGTACAATGAGCAGTTCTTC. Translated: CASSPKLAGEYNEQFF.

The chain uses TRBV30 and TRBJ1-5, with TRBD1 matching 9 bases. The CDR3 totals 13 residues. The V gene end was trimmed by 2 bases and the J gene end by 7 bases; junction bases not matched to a gene: 3. The germline V gene has CDR1 GTSNPN and CDR2 SVGIG (reference sequence). The CDR3 DNA sequence: TGTGCCTGGAGTACAGGGGGCGTCCAGCCCCAGCATTTT. It encodes CAWSTGGVQPQHF.

The chain recombines TRBV7-9 with TRBJ1-1; 7 nucleotides line up with TRBD1. The junction had 11 bases not matched to a gene; V was cut back by 5 bases and J by 5 bases. The CDR3 contains 15 residues. The germline V gene encodes CDR1 SEHNR and CDR2 FQNEAQ (reference sequence). The CDR3 region is CASSARDSGGTEAFF. The DNA of the CDR3 is TGTGCCAGCAGCGCCCGGGACAGTGGTGGTACTGAAGCTTTCTTT. Using reference TRBV7-9 and TRBJ1-1 for the parts outside the CDR3, the full variable domain is DTGVSQNPRHKITKRGQNVTFRCDPISEHNRLYWYRQTLGQGPEFLTYFQNEAQLEKSRLLSDRFSAERPKGSFSTLEIQRTEQGDSAMYLCASSARDSGGTEAFFGQGTRLTVV.

The rearrangement links TRBV14 to TRBJ1-2; D might be TRBD1 (5 bases). CDR3 length: 14 residues. Germline V gene sequence: CDR1 SGHDN, CDR2 FVKESK. V lost 4 bases, J lost 3 bases, and 12 bases lay in between. The CDR3 sequence is CASSPFGDYYGYTF. CDR3 nucleotides: TGTGCCAGCAGCCCGTTCGGGGACTACTATGGCTACACCTTC.